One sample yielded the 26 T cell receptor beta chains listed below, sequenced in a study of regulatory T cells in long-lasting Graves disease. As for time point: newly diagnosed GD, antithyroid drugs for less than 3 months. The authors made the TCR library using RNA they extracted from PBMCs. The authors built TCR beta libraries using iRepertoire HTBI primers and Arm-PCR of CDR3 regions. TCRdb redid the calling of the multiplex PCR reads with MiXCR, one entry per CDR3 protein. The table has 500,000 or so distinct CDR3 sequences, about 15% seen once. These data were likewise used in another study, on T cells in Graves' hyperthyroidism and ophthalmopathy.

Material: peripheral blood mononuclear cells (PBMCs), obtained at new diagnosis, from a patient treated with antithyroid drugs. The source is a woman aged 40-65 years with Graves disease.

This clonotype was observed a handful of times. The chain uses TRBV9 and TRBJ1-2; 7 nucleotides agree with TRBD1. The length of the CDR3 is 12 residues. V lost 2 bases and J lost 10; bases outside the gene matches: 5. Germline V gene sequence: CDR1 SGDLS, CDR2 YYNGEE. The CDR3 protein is CASSVPTGFYTF. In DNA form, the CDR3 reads TGTGCCAGCAGCGTTCCGACAGGGTTCTACACCTTC.

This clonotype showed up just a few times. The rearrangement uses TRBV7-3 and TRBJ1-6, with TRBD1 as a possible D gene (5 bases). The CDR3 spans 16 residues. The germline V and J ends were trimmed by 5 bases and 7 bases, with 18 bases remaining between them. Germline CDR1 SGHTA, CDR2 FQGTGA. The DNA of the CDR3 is TGTGCCAGCAGCCCCCCCCCCGGCAGGGACAATTCACCCCTCCACTTT. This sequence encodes CASSPPPGRDNSPLHF. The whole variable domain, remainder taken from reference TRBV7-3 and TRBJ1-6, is GAGVSQTPSNKVTEKGKYVELRCDPISGHTALYWYRQSLGQGPEFLIYFQGTGAADDSGLPNDRFFAVRPEGSVSTLKIQRTERGDSAVYLCASSPPPGRDNSPLHFGNGTRLTVT.

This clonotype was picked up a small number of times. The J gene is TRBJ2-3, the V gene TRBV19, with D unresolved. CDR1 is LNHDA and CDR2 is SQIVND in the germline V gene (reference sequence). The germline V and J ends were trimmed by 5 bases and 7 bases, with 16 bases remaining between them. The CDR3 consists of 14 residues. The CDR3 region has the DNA TGTGCCAGTAGTGTCCCATCGGAGCGAAATACGCAGTATTTT. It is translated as CASSVPSERNTQYF.

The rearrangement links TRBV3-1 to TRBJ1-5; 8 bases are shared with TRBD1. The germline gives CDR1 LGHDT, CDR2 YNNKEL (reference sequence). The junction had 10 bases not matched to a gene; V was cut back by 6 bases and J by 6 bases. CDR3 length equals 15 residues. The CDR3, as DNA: TGTGCCAGCAGACAGGGGGGGGGCGTAGGTCAGCCCCAGCATTTT. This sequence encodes CASRQGGGVGQPQHF.

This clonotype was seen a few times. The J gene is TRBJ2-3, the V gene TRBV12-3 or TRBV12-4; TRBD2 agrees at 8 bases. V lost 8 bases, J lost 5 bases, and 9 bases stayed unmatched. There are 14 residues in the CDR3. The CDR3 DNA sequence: TGTGCCAGCTCGCCCGGGGGGGCCCTAGATACGCAGTATTTT. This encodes CASSPGGALDTQYF.

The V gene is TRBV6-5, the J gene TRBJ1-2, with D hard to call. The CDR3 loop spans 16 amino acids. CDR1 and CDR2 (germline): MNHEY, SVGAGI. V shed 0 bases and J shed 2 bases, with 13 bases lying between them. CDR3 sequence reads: CASSYSQPSRNYGYTF. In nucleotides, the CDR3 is TGTGCCAGCAGTTACTCTCAGCCATCCCGGAACTATGGCTACACCTTC.

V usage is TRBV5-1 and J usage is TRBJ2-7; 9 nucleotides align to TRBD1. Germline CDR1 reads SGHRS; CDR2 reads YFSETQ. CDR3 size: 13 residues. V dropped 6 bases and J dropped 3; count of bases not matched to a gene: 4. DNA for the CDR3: TGCGCCAGCACGTCGGGACAGGGCTACGAGCAGTACTTC. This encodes CASTSGQGYEQYF.

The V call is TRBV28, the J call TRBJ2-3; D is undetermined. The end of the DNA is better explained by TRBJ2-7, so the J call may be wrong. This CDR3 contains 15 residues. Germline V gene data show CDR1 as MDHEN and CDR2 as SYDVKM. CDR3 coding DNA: TGTGCCAGCAGTGACTCTGGTCACCAGGACTACGAGCAGTACTTC. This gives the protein CASSDSGHQDYEQYF.

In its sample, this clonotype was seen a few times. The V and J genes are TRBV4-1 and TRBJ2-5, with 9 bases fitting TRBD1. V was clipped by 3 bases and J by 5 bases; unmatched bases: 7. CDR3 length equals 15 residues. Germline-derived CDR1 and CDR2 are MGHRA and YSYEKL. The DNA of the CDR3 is TGCGCCAGCAGCCAGGGACAGGGTATCAGGGAGACCCAGTACTTC. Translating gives CASSQGQGIRETQYF.

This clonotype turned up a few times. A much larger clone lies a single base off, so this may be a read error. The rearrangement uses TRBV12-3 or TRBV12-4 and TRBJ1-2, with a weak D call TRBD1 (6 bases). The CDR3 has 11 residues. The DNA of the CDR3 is TGTGCCAGCAACTGGGGGGCTGGCTGCACCTTC. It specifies CASNWGAGCTF.

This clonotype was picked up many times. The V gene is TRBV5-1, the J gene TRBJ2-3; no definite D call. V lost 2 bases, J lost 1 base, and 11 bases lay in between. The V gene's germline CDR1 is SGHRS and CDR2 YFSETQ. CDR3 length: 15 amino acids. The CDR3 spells CASSFQGIGTDTQYF. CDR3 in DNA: TGCGCCAGCAGCTTTCAAGGGATTGGCACAGATACGCAGTATTTT.

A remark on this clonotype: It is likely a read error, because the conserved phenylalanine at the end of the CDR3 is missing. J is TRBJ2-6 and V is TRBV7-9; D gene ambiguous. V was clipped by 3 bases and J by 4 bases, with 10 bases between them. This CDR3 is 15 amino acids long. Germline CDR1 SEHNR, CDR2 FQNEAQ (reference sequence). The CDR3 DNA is TGTGCCAGCAGCTTCATCAGTCGGGGGGCCAACGTCCTGACTTCC. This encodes CASSFISRGANVLTS.

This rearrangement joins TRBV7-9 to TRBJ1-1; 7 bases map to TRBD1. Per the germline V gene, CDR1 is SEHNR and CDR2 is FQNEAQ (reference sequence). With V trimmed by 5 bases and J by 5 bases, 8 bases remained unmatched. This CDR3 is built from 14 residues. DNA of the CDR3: TGTGCCAGCAGCGGCCAGGGGGTGAGAACTGAAGCTTTCTTT. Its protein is CASSGQGVRTEAFF.

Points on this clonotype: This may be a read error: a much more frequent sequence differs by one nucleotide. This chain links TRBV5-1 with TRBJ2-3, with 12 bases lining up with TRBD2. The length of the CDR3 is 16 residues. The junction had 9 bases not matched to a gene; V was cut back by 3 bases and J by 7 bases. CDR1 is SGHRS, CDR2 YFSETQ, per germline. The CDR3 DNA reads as TGCGCCAGCAGCTCGCAGTCTAGCGGGGGGGCCAATACGCAGTATTTT. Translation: CASSSQSSGGANTQYF.

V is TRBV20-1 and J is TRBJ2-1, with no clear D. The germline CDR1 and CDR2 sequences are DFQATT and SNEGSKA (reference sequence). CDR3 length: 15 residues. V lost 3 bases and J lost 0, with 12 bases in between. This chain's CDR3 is CSASDTRSSYNEQFF. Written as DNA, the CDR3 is TGCAGTGCTAGTGACACCAGAAGCTCCTACAATGAGCAGTTCTTC.

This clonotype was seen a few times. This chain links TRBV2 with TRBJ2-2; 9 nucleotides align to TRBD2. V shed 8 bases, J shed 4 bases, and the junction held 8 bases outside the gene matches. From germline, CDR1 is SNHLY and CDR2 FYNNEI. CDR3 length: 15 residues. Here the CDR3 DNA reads TGTGCCAGCGGTCCGGGACTAGCATCCACCGGGGAGCTGTTTTTT. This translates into CASGPGLASTGELFF.

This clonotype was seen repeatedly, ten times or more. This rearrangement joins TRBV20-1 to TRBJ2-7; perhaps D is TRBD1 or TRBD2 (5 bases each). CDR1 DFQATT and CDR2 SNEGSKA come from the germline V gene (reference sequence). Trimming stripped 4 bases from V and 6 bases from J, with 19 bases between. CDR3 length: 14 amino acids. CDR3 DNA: TGCAGTGCTACGGACGGGACCTACTTCACCGAGCAGTACTTC. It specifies CSATDGTYFTEQYF.

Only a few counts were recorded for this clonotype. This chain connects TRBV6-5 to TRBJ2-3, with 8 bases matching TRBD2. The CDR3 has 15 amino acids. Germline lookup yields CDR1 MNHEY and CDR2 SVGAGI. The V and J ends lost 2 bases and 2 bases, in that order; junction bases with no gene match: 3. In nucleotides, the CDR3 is TGTGCCAGCAGTTACGCGGGGGGATTCACAGATACGCAGTATTTT. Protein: CASSYAGGFTDTQYF.

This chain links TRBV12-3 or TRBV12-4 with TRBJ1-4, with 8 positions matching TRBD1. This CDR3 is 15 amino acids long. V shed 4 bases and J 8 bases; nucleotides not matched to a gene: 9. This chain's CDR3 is CASSSQTGAREKLFF. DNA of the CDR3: TGTGCCAGCAGTTCCCAGACAGGGGCACGGGAAAAACTGTTTTTT.

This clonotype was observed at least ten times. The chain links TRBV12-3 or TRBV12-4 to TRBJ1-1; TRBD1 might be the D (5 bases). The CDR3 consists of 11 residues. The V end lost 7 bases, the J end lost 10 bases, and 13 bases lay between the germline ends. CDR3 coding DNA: TGTGCCAGCAACTTGGGGGGGTCAGCTTTCTTT. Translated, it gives CASNLGGSAFF.

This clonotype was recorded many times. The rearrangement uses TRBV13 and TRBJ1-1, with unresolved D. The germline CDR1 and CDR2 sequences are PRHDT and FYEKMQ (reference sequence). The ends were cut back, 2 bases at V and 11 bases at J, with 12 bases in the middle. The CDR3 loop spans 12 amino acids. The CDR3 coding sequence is TGTGCCAGCAGCTTAAGGCGGGAGCAGGCTTTCTTT. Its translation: CASSLRREQAFF.

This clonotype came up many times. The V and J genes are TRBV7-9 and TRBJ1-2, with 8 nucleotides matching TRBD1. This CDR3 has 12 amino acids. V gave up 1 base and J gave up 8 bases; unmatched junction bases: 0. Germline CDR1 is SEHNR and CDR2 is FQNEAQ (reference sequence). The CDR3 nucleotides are TGTGCCAGCAGCTTAGGGACAGGGGGCTACACCTTC. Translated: CASSLGTGGYTF.

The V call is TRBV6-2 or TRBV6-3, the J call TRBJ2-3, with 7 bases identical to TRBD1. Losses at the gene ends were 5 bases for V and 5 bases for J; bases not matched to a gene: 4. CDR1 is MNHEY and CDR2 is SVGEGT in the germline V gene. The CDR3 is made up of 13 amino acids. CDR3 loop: CASSDRERDTQYF. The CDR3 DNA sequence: TGTGCCAGCAGTGACAGGGAACGAGATACGCAGTATTTT.

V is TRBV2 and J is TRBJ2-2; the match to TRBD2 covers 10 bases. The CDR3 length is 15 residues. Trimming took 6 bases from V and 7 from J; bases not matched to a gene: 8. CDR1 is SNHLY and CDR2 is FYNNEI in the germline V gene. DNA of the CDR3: TGTGCCAGCAGACCCGGGACTAGCGTCGGCGGGGAGCTGTTTTTT. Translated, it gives CASRPGTSVGGELFF.

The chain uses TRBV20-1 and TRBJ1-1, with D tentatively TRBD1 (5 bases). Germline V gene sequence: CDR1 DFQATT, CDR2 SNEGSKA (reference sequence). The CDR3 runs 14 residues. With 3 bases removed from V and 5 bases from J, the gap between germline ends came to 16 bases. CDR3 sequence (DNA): TGCAGTGCTAGGACGGGGCGTTCGCAAACTGAAGCTTTCTTT. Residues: CSARTGRSQTEAFF.

The CDR3 bases are TGCAGTGCTAGGGGACAGGACTATAGCAATCAGCCCCAGCATTTT. This codes for CSARGQDYSNQPQHF. This sequence joins TRBV20-1 and TRBJ1-5, with TRBD1 matching 8 bases. V was pared by 3 bases and J by 0 bases, with 4 bases of the junction left unmatched. Germline lookup yields CDR1 DFQATT and CDR2 SNEGSKA (reference sequence). The CDR3 totals 15 residues.